The 9 T cell receptor beta chains in this list originate from one sample, sequenced in a study of cytomegalovirus exposure and HLA in healthy donors. Primers for the PCR totalled 60 Vbeta and 13 Jbeta. The assay was immunoSEQ multiplex PCR, and TCRdb's table has in-frame clones only and misses some. Of just over 150,000 clones listed, approximately 80% are singletons. Sequencing input: PBMCs. These receptor sequences come from a male donor in good health and CMV-seropositive.

This sequence joins TRBV27 and TRBJ2-1; the D gene is possibly TRBD2 (6 bases). This CDR3 contains 16 residues. The V and J ends lost 5 bases and 5 bases respectively, with 19 bases between them. The V gene's germline CDR1 is MNHEY and CDR2 SMNVEV (reference sequence). CDR3 amino acids: CASSLKGGGTHNEQFF. CDR3 DNA: TGTGCCAGCAGTCTTAAGGGTGGCGGGACCCACAATGAGCAGTTCTTC.

The chain joins TRBV7-9 to TRBJ1-2; D is undetermined. This CDR3 spans 13 amino acids. Per germline, CDR1 SEHNR and CDR2 FQNEAQ (reference sequence). Trimming took 0 bases from V and 6 from J, leaving 8 bases between them. The DNA for the CDR3 is TGTGCCAGCAGCTTAGCGAGTTCCCATGGCTACACCTTC. Its protein product is CASSLASSHGYTF.

The chain uses TRBV19 and TRBJ2-1; maybe TRBD2 (6 bases). The germline V gene has CDR1 LNHDA and CDR2 SQIVND (reference sequence). V lost 2 bases and J lost 5, with 16 bases in between. The CDR3 totals 16 residues. Written as DNA, the CDR3 is TGTGCCAGTAGTATATTCGGGGGAGTTACTCACAATGAGCAGTTCTTC. As protein: CASSIFGGVTHNEQFF.

The V and J genes are TRBV6-5 and TRBJ1-1, with 7 bases fitting TRBD1. CDR3 length: 14 amino acids. V dropped 4 bases and J dropped 0; count of bases not matched to a gene: 2. Germline lookup yields CDR1 MNHEY and CDR2 SVGAGI. CDR3 amino acids: CASSFGQVNTEAFF. CDR3 bases: TGTGCCAGCAGTTTCGGACAGGTGAACACTGAAGCTTTCTTT.

The CDR3 DNA reads as TGTGCCAGCAGCTCCGGGACTAGCGGGAGTTTCGGGACCCAGTACTTC. It is translated as CASSSGTSGSFGTQYF. V is TRBV9 and J is TRBJ2-5; 14 bases map to TRBD2. V dropped 4 bases and J dropped 7; count of bases not matched to a gene: 9. The germline CDR1 and CDR2 sequences are SGDLS and YYNGEE. The CDR3 length is 16 residues.

The V call is TRBV4-1, the J call TRBJ1-6; D possibly corresponds to TRBD1 (5 bases). The length of the CDR3 is 12 residues. Trimming cost V 6 bases and J 11 bases, with 11 bases left between them. Germline V gene lookup returns CDR1 MGHRA and CDR2 YSYEKL. The CDR3 DNA follows: TGCGCCAGCAGTAGGTCAGGGCCACCCCTCCACTTT. Translating it yields CASSRSGPPLHF.

The genes are TRBV6-5 and TRBJ2-1; TRBD2 matches 12 bases. With V trimmed by 7 bases and J by 5 bases, 6 bases remained unmatched. The CDR3 spans 15 residues. The germline V gene encodes CDR1 MNHEY and CDR2 SVGAGI. CDR3 nucleotides: TGTGCCAGCACCCAAGGACTAGCGGGAAACAATGAGCAGTTCTTC. It is translated as CASTQGLAGNNEQFF.

The genes are TRBV5-1 and TRBJ2-7; D gene unclear. This CDR3 region has 14 residues. Germline lookup yields CDR1 SGHRS and CDR2 YFSETQ. V lost 2 bases, J lost 5 bases, and 14 bases lay in between. The CDR3 DNA reads as TGCGCCAGCAGCTTCGTTGAGGTTGGTAACGAGCAGTACTTC. Its protein is CASSFVEVGNEQYF.

This chain connects TRBV5-5 to TRBJ1-5; D may be TRBD1 (6 bases). Looked up from germline, CDR1 is SGHKS and CDR2 is YYEKEE (reference sequence). The germline V and J ends were trimmed by 2 bases and 6 bases, with 12 bases remaining between them. This CDR3 comprises 14 residues. The CDR3 DNA sequence: TGTGCCAGCAGCTTTCGGACAGAACTTCAGCCCCAGCATTTT. It yields the protein CASSFRTELQPQHF.